This T cell receptor beta chain comes out of a study of lymphopenia after photon versus proton radiotherapy. Findings of the study overall: Photon-treated patients lost naive T cells and TCR diversity; proton-treated stayed stable. After lymphocyte nadir, photon-treated repertoires showed oligoclonal expansion, especially CD8+ Temra. Larger post-nadir TCR diversity loss correlated inversely with survival in deceased patients. Survival link was tested only in deceased patients; proton benefit remains a possibility.

TCRdb's copy holds only in-frame clones and misses some; the assay was immunoSEQ multiplex PCR. The sample yields about 30,000 clones, around nine tenths seen once. The germline gives CDR1 MGHRA, CDR2 YSYEKL. V gave up 3 bases and J gave up 3 bases, with 17 bases separating them. The CDR3 length is 16 residues. A word on this clone: Its target is unknown.

The chain carries TRBV4-1 and TRBJ1-1; TRBD1 might be the D (6 bases). The sample here was peripheral blood, taken from a patient treated with proton-based radiotherapy. The receptor's source is a woman aged 55-70 years with cholangiocarcinoma. Some clones in this sample may be carry-over from other donors' samples. The CDR3 coding sequence is TGCGCCAGCAGCCACCTACAACAGGGTGGGGACACTGAAGCTTTCTTT. It specifies CASSHLQQGGDTEAFF.